A selection of T cell receptor beta chains follows, all from one sample in a study of blood T cell repertoires in COVID-19. Only in-frame clones appear in the TCRdb table, and some are missing; sequencing was by immunoSEQ multiplex PCR. The table records fewer than 250,000 clones, approximately 84% of them present only once. Sequenced material: peripheral blood. The receptors were sampled from a man aged 50-60 years with acute or convalescent COVID-19. Each CDR3 is given with its conserved first and last residue. The D gene is left open where the match is weak. Clone size is given for some rows only: seen once, a few or many times, or a class if the clone is expanded.

.	TRBV11-1	TRBJ2-7	.	TGTGCCAGCAGCTTAACGGACAGCTCCTACGAGCAGTACTTC	CASSLTDSSYEQYF
TRBD1	TRBV6-6	TRBJ1-5	.	TGTGCCAGCAGTCTCGGACAGGGAGGTCAGCCCCAGCATTTT	CASSLGQGGQPQHF
.	TRBV5-5	TRBJ1-1	few	TGTGCCAGCAGCTTTCGTCTTTCCACTGAAGCTTTCTTT	CASSFRLSTEAFF
.	TRBV2	TRBJ1-2	many	TGTGCCAGCAGTGTAGTCTCAAACTATGGCTACACCTTC	CASSVVSNYGYTF
.	TRBV12-3/TRBV12-4	TRBJ1-5	few	TGTGCCAGCAGTTCACAGGGTACCCAGCATTTT	CASSSQGTQHF
TRBD1	TRBV2	TRBJ1-4	.	TGTGCCAGCAACCTACAGGGGCGTCCTGGAAAACTGTTTTTT	CASNLQGRPGKLFF
TRBD1	TRBV28	TRBJ2-1	.	TGTGCCAGCAGTTTGGGACAGGCTTACAATGAGCAGTTCTTC	CASSLGQAYNEQFF
.	TRBV12-3/TRBV12-4	TRBJ2-5	.	TGTGCCAGCAGCCGTGGGAGGGGGAAGACCCAGTACTTC	CASSRGRGKTQYF
TRBD1	TRBV2	TRBJ1-6	.	TGTGCCAGCAGAGGGACAGGGTTTTCACCCCTCCACTTT	CASRGTGFSPLHF
.	TRBV11-1	TRBJ2-5	.	TGTGCCAGCAGCTTAGCGGGAGTACAAGAGACCCAGTACTTC	CASSLAGVQETQYF
.	TRBV6-5	TRBJ1-4	.	TGTGCCAGCAGTTATTCGGTGGACATCCCTGAAAAACTGTTTTTT	CASSYSVDIPEKLFF
TRBD1	TRBV19	TRBJ2-7	.	TGTGCCAGTAGTACGGGACAGGGGAACTACGAGCAGTACTTC	CASSTGQGNYEQYF
.	TRBV29-1	TRBJ1-3	.	TGCAGCGTTGCCTACGGTTCCTTTGGAAACACCATATATTTT	CSVAYGSFGNTIYF
TRBD1	TRBV28	TRBJ1-1	.	TGTGCCAGCAGTTTATGGGCAGGGGGAAGGACTGAAGCTTTCTTT	CASSLWAGGRTEAFF
.	TRBV5-1	TRBJ2-3	.	TGCGCCAGCAGCTTGGTTCTAGCGCTAGATACGCAGTATTTT	CASSLVLALDTQYF
.	TRBV5-6	TRBJ2-3	few	TGTGCCAGCAGCCGAGGACTGTCAGATACGCAGTATTTT	CASSRGLSDTQYF
.	TRBV10-1	TRBJ1-3	once	TGCGCCAGCAGTTCCGACAGCAACTCTGGAAACACCATATATTTT	CASSSDSNSGNTIYF
TRBD1	TRBV3-1/TRBV3-2	TRBJ2-7	.	TGTGCCAGCAGCCAAAGGACAGGGACATACTACGAGCAGTACTTC	CASSQRTGTYYEQYF
TRBD1	TRBV9	TRBJ2-5	.	TGTGCCAGCAGCTCGAGACAGGGAGCAGAGACCCAGTACTTC	CASSSRQGAETQYF
TRBD1	TRBV7-2	TRBJ1-3	.	TGTGCCAGCAGCTGGACAGGGGGCAACGGAAACACCATATATTTT	CASSWTGGNGNTIYF
TRBD1	TRBV6-5	TRBJ1-2	.	TGTGCCAGCAGCTCTGACAGGGCTGGCTACACCTTC	CASSSDRAGYTF
.	TRBV12-5	TRBJ1-3	few	TGTGCTAGTGGTTTAGGTTGGGAGGACACCATATATTTT	CASGLGWEDTIYF
TRBD2	TRBV5-6	TRBJ2-3	.	TGTGCCAGCAGCTCCCGTCTAGCGGGGGGGCGAAGCACAGATACGCAGTATTTT	CASSSRLAGGRSTDTQYF
.	TRBV30	TRBJ1-1	.	TGTGCCTGGAGTCCTTTCAGGGTAACCTCTATGAACACTGAAGCTTTCTTT	CAWSPFRVTSMNTEAFF
.	TRBV5-1	TRBJ2-2	.	TGCGCCAGCAGGACTAGTGCCGGGGAGCTGTTTTTT	CASRTSAGELFF
TRBD2	TRBV28	TRBJ2-1	.	TGTGCCAGCAGCGGGACTAGCGGGAGGGGAGGGCAGTTCTTC	CASSGTSGRGGQFF
.	TRBV30	TRBJ1-5	few	TGTGCCTGGAGTACAAGTAGCAATCAGCCCCAGCATTTT	CAWSTSSNQPQHF
TRBD1	TRBV18	TRBJ1-2	.	TGTGCCAGCTCACCGGACAGGGTCGGCTACACCTTC	CASSPDRVGYTF
TRBD1	TRBV19	TRBJ1-4	.	TGTGCCAGTAGTCCTCGGACAGGGGGGTATGAAAAACTGTTTTTT	CASSPRTGGYEKLFF
TRBD1	TRBV12-5	TRBJ2-7	.	TGTGCTAGTGGTTTGACGGCGGGACAGGGTTACGAGCAGTACTTC	CASGLTAGQGYEQYF
TRBD1	TRBV5-8	TRBJ1-5	.	TGTGCCAGCAGCTTCCGGGACAGGGGTCAGCCCCAGCATTTT	CASSFRDRGQPQHF
TRBD1	TRBV27	TRBJ1-6	.	TGTGCCAGCAGTCCCTGGACAGGTGCCTCACCCCTCCACTTT	CASSPWTGASPLHF
.	TRBV28	TRBJ2-1	.	TGTGCCAGCAGTTTATTGGCCGGCGGGTACAATGAGCAGTTCTTC	CASSLLAGGYNEQFF
.	TRBV6-5	TRBJ1-2	.	TGTGCCAGCAGCCCGACCCCGGACAATCATGGCTACACCTTC	CASSPTPDNHGYTF
TRBD2	TRBV11-2	TRBJ2-1	few	TGTGCCAGCAGCTTTGTCCCATTTGGCGGGAGGGGAGACTACAATGAGCAGTTCTTC	CASSFVPFGGRGDYNEQFF
TRBD1	TRBV6-6	TRBJ2-7	.	TGTGCCAGCAGCCACCCGGGACAGGGGAGTGACGAGCAGTACTTC	CASSHPGQGSDEQYF
TRBD2	TRBV9	TRBJ2-1	.	TGTGCCAGCAGCGCTCTTAGCGGGGGGGTAATGCATGAGCAGTTCTTC	CASSALSGGVMHEQFF
.	TRBV6-5	TRBJ1-5	.	TGTGCCAGCAGGGGCCGGAGCAATCAGCCCCAGCATTTT	CASRGRSNQPQHF
.	TRBV7-8	TRBJ1-1	.	TGTGCCAGCAGCCCCACAGGGAACACTGAAGCTTTCTTT	CASSPTGNTEAFF
.	TRBV5-1	TRBJ2-7	.	TGCGCCAGCAGCGCGGGGATCTCCTACGAGCAGTACTTC	CASSAGISYEQYF
.	TRBV4-1	TRBJ2-1	.	TGCGCCAGCAGCCAAGATCTCGTGAGAGGCAATGAGCAGTTCTTC	CASSQDLVRGNEQFF
TRBD2	TRBV9	TRBJ2-7	once	TGTGCCAGCAGCGCCGCTGGGCAGGGAGGGTTGCAGCAGTACTTC	CASSAAGQGGLQQYF
TRBD1	TRBV28	TRBJ1-4	.	TGTGCCAGCAGCCAGACGGGACAGGGGCGGCGTGAAAAACTGTTTTTT	CASSQTGQGRREKLFF
.	TRBV7-3	TRBJ2-3	.	TGTGCCAGCAGCCCCGGGAGACCAGATACGCAGTATTTT	CASSPGRPDTQYF
.	TRBV18	TRBJ1-3	.	TGTGCCAGCTCACCGGCCAGATCATCCTCTGGAAACACCATATATTTT	CASSPARSSSGNTIYF
.	TRBV2	TRBJ2-1	.	TGTGCCAGCATCTGGAGGTTAAGCTCCTACAATGAGCAGTTCTTC	CASIWRLSSYNEQFF
TRBD1	TRBV28	TRBJ1-4	once	TGTGCCAGCAGTTCCCGGGGACAGGGGACGGAAAAACTGTTTTTT	CASSSRGQGTEKLFF
.	TRBV19	TRBJ1-2	.	TGTGCCAGTAGTACTACAGGGATTTTGGATGGCTACACCTTC	CASSTTGILDGYTF
TRBD1	TRBV15	TRBJ2-5	.	TGTGCCACCAGCAGGACCGACAGGGAACGAGAGACCCAGTACTTC	CATSRTDRERETQYF
.	TRBV27	TRBJ2-3	once	TGTGCCAGCAGTTTCAGTCCTCCCCCAACAGATACGCAGTATTTT	CASSFSPPPTDTQYF
.	TRBV10-2	TRBJ1-6	.	TGCGCCAGCAGAGACCCGGGACTGAGCTCCTATAATTCACCCCTCCACTTT	CASRDPGLSSYNSPLHF